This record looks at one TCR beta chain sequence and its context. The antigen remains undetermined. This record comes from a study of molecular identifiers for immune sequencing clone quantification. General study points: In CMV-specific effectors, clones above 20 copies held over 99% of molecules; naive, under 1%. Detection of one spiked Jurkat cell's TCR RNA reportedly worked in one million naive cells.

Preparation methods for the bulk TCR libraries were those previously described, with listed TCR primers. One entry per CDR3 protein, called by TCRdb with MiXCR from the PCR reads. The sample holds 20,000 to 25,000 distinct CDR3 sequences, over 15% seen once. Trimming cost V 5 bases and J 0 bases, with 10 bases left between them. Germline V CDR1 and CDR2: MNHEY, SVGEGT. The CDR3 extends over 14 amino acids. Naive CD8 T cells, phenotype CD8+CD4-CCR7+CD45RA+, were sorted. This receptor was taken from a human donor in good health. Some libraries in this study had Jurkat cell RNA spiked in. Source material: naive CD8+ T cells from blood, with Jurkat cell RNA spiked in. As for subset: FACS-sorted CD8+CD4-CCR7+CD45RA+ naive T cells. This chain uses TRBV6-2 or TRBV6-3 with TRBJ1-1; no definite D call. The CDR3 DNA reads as TGTGCCAGCAGTCGACGAAACTTGAACACTGAAGCTTTCTTT. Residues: CASSRRNLNTEAFF.